What follows is one TCR beta chain and its context. Its antigen is unidentified. The libraries were made with immunoSEQ version 4 in survey mode. Assay: immunoSEQ multiplex PCR; the TCRdb copy retains only in-frame clones and omits some. The sample comprises roughly 35,000 clones, approximately 88% of which are singletons, and about 1.3% rests with the top ten. The data belong to a study of persistence of HIV-infected CD4 T cells. Turning to the study itself: A larger, less memory-rich fraction responded to anti-CD3/anti-CD28 beads than to antigen.

V was pared by 6 bases and J by 15 bases, with 6 bases of the junction left unmatched. Germline CDR1 and CDR2: MNHNY and SVGAGI (reference sequence). CDR3 size: 12 residues. Anti-CD3/anti-CD28 beads served as a nonspecific positive control stimulus. Sorting selected CD4+ T cells upregulating both CD40 ligand and CD69. A roughly 17-hour stimulation of CD8-depleted PBMCs used anti-CD28/CD49d costimulation, CD40-blocking antibody and enfuvirtide. Study-level results: TCR oligoclonality correlated with proviral oligoclonality in the same sorted populations.

The rearrangement uses TRBV6-6 and TRBJ1-6; TRBD1 aligns across 9 bases. This TCR was recovered from an adult man with HIV who was CMV-seropositive. This specimen was CD4+ T cells sorted from PBMCs after approximately 20-hour stimulation, taken from a patient who received antiretroviral therapy. CDR3 in amino acids: CASSPTGGSLHF. The CDR3 DNA reads TGTGCCAGCAGCCCGACAGGGGGGAGCCTCCACTTT.